The rows below give T cell receptor beta chains drawn from one sample of a study of T cell repertoires in ileal Crohn's disease. Libraries were prepared by immunoSEQ multiplex PCR; TCRdb keeps only in-frame clonotypes and omits some of them. This sample carries some 28,000 clones, roughly 81% of them seen once, and the ten largest clones take about 6%. Sequencing was carried out using ileal tissue. These receptors all stem from an adult with Crohn's disease. Each CDR3 is given with its conserved first and last residue. The size field is filled for only some rows; it gives once, few, many or a size class.

J gene,V gene,CDR3 length,clone size,CDR3 protein
TRBJ1-3,TRBV5-1,14,NA,CASSLQGRYDTIYF
TRBJ2-3,TRBV4-1,12,few,CASSQDGDTQYF
TRBJ1-4,TRBV6-6,14,NA,CASSDFSSQEKLFF
TRBJ1-6,TRBV7-6,13,NA,CATGGGIGSPLHF
TRBJ1-6,TRBV2,15,once,CASRVGQGDNSPLHF
TRBJ1-1,TRBV2,14,few,CASRDRDFGTEAFF
TRBJ2-7,TRBV7-9,15,NA,CASSPLGQLTYEQYF
TRBJ2-7,TRBV5-8,13,NA,CASSPGLAYEQYF
TRBJ1-5,TRBV15,16,NA,CATSRDAHLRVQPQHF
TRBJ1-1,TRBV7-9,12,NA,CASSPDRGEAFF
TRBJ2-3,TRBV13,14,NA,CASSLRQAPDTQYF
TRBJ2-1,TRBV10-2,15,NA,CASSVPPSSYNEQFF
TRBJ1-4,TRBV6-5,14,NA,CASRPQGVREKLFF
TRBJ1-1,TRBV27,14,once,CASSLWGDGTEAFF
TRBJ1-5,TRBV10-3,13,NA,CAISSGSNQPQHF
TRBJ1-4,TRBV5-1,16,NA,CASSLALGSFNEKLFF
TRBJ2-3,TRBV5-6,17,NA,CASSLYGGPTSTDTQYF
TRBJ2-5,TRBV6-6,15,NA,CASSPSGGVWETQYF
TRBJ2-3,TRBV6-5,15,NA,CASSYSAGGVDTQYF
TRBJ1-2,TRBV6-5,14,few,CASSYSGGSDGYTF
TRBJ2-5,TRBV4-1,16,NA,CASSPQAGPNLQTQYF
TRBJ1-1,TRBV5-4,15,NA,CASSLALGVSTEAFF
TRBJ2-1,TRBV25-1,16,few,CASIRTGTSGGNEQFF
TRBJ1-1,TRBV27,13,NA,CASIGGMNTEAFF
TRBJ1-1,TRBV4-1,19,NA,CASSQVAQGATGLNTEAFF
TRBJ1-5,TRBV7-2,16,NA,CASSLGGVRVGQPQHF
TRBJ2-1,TRBV4-2,16,NA,CASSQDPSGGGNEQFF
TRBJ2-7,TRBV6-5,15,NA,CASRGHGGATYEQYF
TRBJ2-7,TRBV4-1,16,NA,CASSQFVAQGNYEQYF
TRBJ2-1,TRBV6-5,16,NA,CASSSTGTGAYNEQFF
TRBJ2-7,TRBV7-2,15,NA,CASSLLRGSAYEQYF
TRBJ2-5,TRBV29-1,11,NA,CSVVYWETQYF
TRBJ1-5,TRBV15,13,NA,CATSRDIDQPQHF
TRBJ1-2,TRBV5-1,13,NA,CASSLGANYGYTF
TRBJ1-6,TRBV27,16,few,CASSGGSYGYNSPLHF
TRBJ2-3,TRBV29-1,12,NA,CSVEGSGTTQYF
TRBJ2-7,TRBV9,14,NA,CASSVGGISYEQYF
TRBJ1-6,TRBV6-5,13,NA,CASRRDRESPLHF
TRBJ2-3,TRBV29-1,14,NA,CSVRTSGGSDTQYF
TRBJ2-3,TRBV5-1,13,NA,CASSLVGADTQYF
TRBJ2-7,TRBV19,16,NA,CASSNGGARGSYEQYF
TRBJ2-7,TRBV4-2,15,NA,CASSQDVGQVYEQYF
TRBJ1-2,TRBV5-8,14,NA,CASSWAEGYYGYTF
TRBJ2-7,TRBV6-1,16,NA,CASSEEGGLAGYEQYF
TRBJ2-2,TRBV5-1,16,NA,CASSWGGVSGTGELFF
TRBJ1-2,TRBV11-3,13,NA,CASSLAGGYGYTF
TRBJ1-1,TRBV18,16,NA,CASSPYHTGRNTEAFF
TRBJ1-1,TRBV19,15,NA,CASSIGVVMNTEAFF